This entry describes one TCR beta chain. Individuals aged about 18 to 95 years were recruited from approximately 22 US areas. Cohorts were determined from participant-reported clinical history. This entry comes from a study of blood T cell repertoires in COVID-19. Repertoires were generated with immunoSEQ multiplex PCR, while TCRdb's copy carries only in-frame clones and drops some. This table holds roughly 220,000 clones, 75% to 85% found once. V was pared by 0 bases and J by 6 bases, with 8 bases between. The CDR3 covers 14 residues. CDR1 is LNHDA and CDR2 is SQIVND in the germline V gene (reference sequence).

The chain couples TRBV19 to TRBJ2-2; D is undetermined. Sequencing used PBMCs or T cells enriched from blood (not recorded which). The sequence was obtained from a man aged 25 to 45 with acute COVID-19. For the CDR3, the DNA is TGTGCCAGTAGTATAGACCTCAACTCCGGGGAGCTGTTTTTT. Translating it yields CASSIDLNSGELFF.